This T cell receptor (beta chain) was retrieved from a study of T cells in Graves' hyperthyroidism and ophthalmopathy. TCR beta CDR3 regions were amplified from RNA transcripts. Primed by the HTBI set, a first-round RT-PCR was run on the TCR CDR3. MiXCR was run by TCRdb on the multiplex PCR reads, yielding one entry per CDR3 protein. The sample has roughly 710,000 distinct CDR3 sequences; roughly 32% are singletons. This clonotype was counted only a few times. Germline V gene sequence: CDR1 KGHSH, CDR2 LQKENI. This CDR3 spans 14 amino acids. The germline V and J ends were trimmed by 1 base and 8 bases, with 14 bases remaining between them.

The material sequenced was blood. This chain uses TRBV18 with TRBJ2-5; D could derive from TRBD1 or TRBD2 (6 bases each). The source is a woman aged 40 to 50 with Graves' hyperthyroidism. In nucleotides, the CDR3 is TGTGCCAGCTCACCACTGCAATCCGGGGGCACCCAGTACTTC. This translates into CASSPLQSGGTQYF.